The next 19 T cell receptor beta chains were all read from a single sample in a study of T cells in Graves' hyperthyroidism and ophthalmopathy. The investigators amplified TCR beta CDR3 regions from RNA transcripts. The study used the HTBI primer set for a first-round RT-PCR of the TCR CDR3. TCRdb recomputed calls from the multiplex PCR reads with MiXCR, one row per CDR3 protein. The sample comprises some 760,000 distinct CDR3 sequences, 12% to 15% of which are singletons, and 10% rests with the top ten. The specimen was blood. The receptors here all came from a woman between 18 and 30 years old with Graves' hyperthyroidism.

This clonotype was recorded at least ten times. The chain uses TRBV30 and TRBJ1-1; D gene unclear. Germline CDR1 is GTSNPN and CDR2 is SVGIG (reference sequence). V was clipped by 3 bases and J by 0 bases, with 5 bases between them. The CDR3 has 12 amino acids. This CDR3 reads CAWRGLNTEAFF. The CDR3 DNA sequence: TGTGCCTGGAGGGGGTTGAACACTGAAGCTTTCTTT.

Ten or more counts support this clonotype. The chain is built from TRBV15 and TRBJ1-1; D call uncertain. The germline V and J ends were trimmed by 0 bases and 4 bases, with 9 bases remaining between them. The CDR3 contains 14 residues. The germline CDR1 and CDR2 sequences are LNHNV and YYDKDF (reference sequence). The CDR3 DNA reads TGTGCCACCAGCAGAGATCTAAGCAGCACTGAAGCTTTCTTT. It specifies CATSRDLSSTEAFF.

Many counts were recorded for this clonotype. The chain combines TRBV11-2 with TRBJ2-3, with 11 nucleotides matching TRBD2. Germline V lookup: CDR1 SGHAT, CDR2 FQNNGV. Trimming at V came to 1 base and at J to 4 bases, leaving 7 bases not matched to a gene. CDR3 length equals 17 residues. CDR3 DNA: TGTGCCAGCAGCTTAGGACGACTAGCGGGACAATCAGATACGCAGTATTTT. This translates into CASSLGRLAGQSDTQYF.

The chain couples TRBV4-1 to TRBJ2-3; 11 positions agree with TRBD2. The CDR3 totals 17 residues. CDR1 and CDR2 (germline): MGHRA, YSYEKL. The J segment lost 0 bases and the V segment lost 4 bases, leaving 6 bases of the junction unmatched. CDR3 amino acids: CASSRGIAGGSTDTQYF. In DNA form, the CDR3 reads TGCGCCAGCAGCCGCGGAATAGCGGGAGGGAGCACAGATACGCAGTATTTT.

CDR3: CASSDWGTGGRRLSLHF. The CDR3 DNA sequence: TGTGCCAGCAGTGATTGGGGGACAGGGGGCAGGCGCTTATCCCTCCACTTT. The chain links TRBV25-1 to TRBJ1-6; TRBD1 matches at 12 bases. The CDR3 is 17 residues long. Germline CDR1 is MGHDK and CDR2 is SYGVNS. Germline trimming cut 3 bases from V and 14 bases from J; bases unmatched to any gene: 14.

The V call is TRBV20-1, the J call TRBJ2-4; D might be TRBD2 (5 bases). The V gene's germline CDR1 is DFQATT and CDR2 SNEGSKA (reference sequence). The CDR3 contains 12 residues. Between the trimmed V and J ends, which lost 5 bases and 6 bases, there was a span of 11 bases. CDR3: CSAPSRGNIQYF. CDR3 DNA sequence: TGCAGTGCTCCCTCCCGGGGAAACATTCAGTACTTC.

This clonotype has a count of ten or more. The genes are TRBV15 and TRBJ1-6; D unresolved. From germline, CDR1 is LNHNV and CDR2 YYDKDF (reference sequence). V was trimmed by 2 bases and J by 7 bases, leaving 6 bases between them. This CDR3 is 13 amino acids long. In DNA form, the CDR3 reads TGTGCCACCAGCAGACAGTACAATTCACCCCTCCACTTT. This translates into CATSRQYNSPLHF.

This clonotype was detected many times. The chain employs TRBV4-1 and TRBJ2-3; 11 bases line up with TRBD2. The CDR3 is made up of 15 amino acids. Germline CDR1 is MGHRA and CDR2 is YSYEKL. Trimming at V came to 1 base and at J to 4 bases, leaving 1 base not matched to a gene. The CDR3 DNA sequence: TGCGCCAGCAGCCAAGGACTAGCGGGACCAGATACGCAGTATTTT. Its translation is CASSQGLAGPDTQYF.

This clonotype was detected only a few times. This chain joins TRBV20-1 and TRBJ2-1; no clear D gene. V shed 4 bases and J shed 1 base, with 11 bases lying between them. Germline V gives CDR1 DFQATT, CDR2 SNEGSKA (reference sequence). The length of the CDR3 is 14 residues. The CDR3 here is CSAKEFASYNEQFF. Here the CDR3 DNA reads TGCAGTGCTAAAGAATTCGCATCCTACAATGAGCAGTTCTTC.

Ten or more counts support this clonotype. The chain recombines TRBV5-5 with TRBJ2-1, with D perhaps TRBD1 (6 bases). Germline V gives CDR1 SGHKS, CDR2 YYEKEE (reference sequence). V lost 4 bases and J 7 bases, leaving 24 bases between the germline ends. The CDR3 loop spans 17 amino acids. CDR3 residues: CASSRGGWDKFSNEQFF. In nucleotides, the CDR3 is TGTGCCAGCAGCCGGGGTGGGTGGGACAAATTTTCGAATGAGCAGTTCTTC.

This clonotype was detected only a few times. The V call is TRBV7-8, the J call TRBJ2-7; D not certain. Germline loops: CDR1 SGHVS, CDR2 FQNEAQ. The length of the CDR3 is 13 residues. Trimming shortened V by 5 bases and J by 2 bases, and 10 bases separated the two germline ends. CDR3 in DNA: TGTGCCAGCAGCCAAGCTCGCACCTACGAGCAGTACTTC. Protein: CASSQARTYEQYF.

There are a few counts of this clonotype. The chain is built from TRBV29-1 and TRBJ2-7; TRBD1 matches 8 bases. The ends lost 6 bases at V and 6 bases at J; junction bases unmatched: 13. The CDR3 has 14 residues. Per germline, CDR1 SQVTM and CDR2 ANQGSEA. CDR3 amino acids: CSVLTLDRGSEQYF. The CDR3 coding sequence is TGCAGCGTCCTTACCTTAGACAGGGGCAGCGAGCAGTACTTC.

This clonotype has more than one count but fewer than ten. The chain combines TRBV30 with TRBJ1-4; D gene uncertain. Trimming pared 2 bases from V and 6 bases from J, leaving 19 bases between. Per the germline V gene, CDR1 is GTSNPN and CDR2 is SVGIG (reference sequence). The CDR3 runs 16 residues. This chain's CDR3 is CAWSPGYGGADEKLFF. As DNA, the CDR3 is TGTGCCTGGAGTCCGGGTTACGGAGGAGCTGATGAAAAACTGTTTTTT.

V gene TRBV4-2 combines with J gene TRBJ2-5; D call uncertain. CDR3 size: 14 residues. The germline CDR1 and CDR2 sequences are LGHNA and YNFKEQ. Deletions cut 3 bases from V and 2 bases from J, with 10 bases between. The CDR3 DNA reads TGTGCCAGCAGCCAGGCAGGAATACAAGAGACCCAGTACTTC. It is translated as CASSQAGIQETQYF.

This clonotype has a count of ten or more. The V and J genes are TRBV7-9 and TRBJ1-2, with 9 bases matching TRBD1. CDR1 and CDR2 from the germline V gene are SEHNR and FQNEAQ (reference sequence). This CDR3 contains 15 residues. V lost 1 base to trimming and J lost 6 bases; unmatched junction nucleotides: 6. The CDR3 sequence is CASSLEGQGRDGYTF. CDR3 nucleotide sequence: TGTGCCAGCAGCTTAGAAGGACAGGGGCGGGATGGCTACACCTTC.

As concerns this clonotype: This may arise from a read error, as a much more abundant clone is one base away. The V and J genes are TRBV7-2 and TRBJ2-4, with D perhaps TRBD2 (6 bases). The J call may be in error: the DNA end matches TRBJ2-1 better. The CDR3 is 15 residues long. Germline V gives CDR1 SGHTA, CDR2 FQGNSA. The CDR3 DNA is TGTGCCAGCAGCTTCGGAGGGACTGTCGTGAACATTCAGTTCTTC. Translation gives CASSFGGTVVNIQFF.

This clonotype appeared many times. The rearrangement joins TRBV28 to TRBJ2-4, with D unresolved. The CDR3 contains 15 residues. V lost 3 bases to trimming and J lost 0 bases, with 9 bases between them. Germline values: CDR1 MDHEN, CDR2 SYDVKM. CDR3: CASSFLGLAKNIQYF. DNA for the CDR3: TGTGCCAGCAGTTTTTTGGGCCTAGCCAAAAACATTCAGTACTTC.

The chain uses TRBV5-4 and TRBJ2-3; D is unresolved. The germline CDR1 and CDR2 sequences are SGHNT and YYREEE (reference sequence). This CDR3 is built from 16 residues. V lost 6 bases to trimming and J lost 4 bases, with 21 bases between them. The CDR3 DNA reads as TGTGCCAGCACCACTTCTACCCTAAAGGGCGCAGATACGCAGTATTTT. It translates to CASTTSTLKGADTQYF.

In its sample, this clonotype was seen many times. The V and J genes are TRBV12-3 or TRBV12-4 and TRBJ1-1; 7 positions agree with TRBD1. The CDR3 is 15 amino acids. The ends lost 5 bases at V and 0 bases at J; junction bases unmatched: 6. The CDR3 DNA is TGTGCCAGCAGTGACCCGGGACAGCTGAACACTGAAGCTTTCTTT. It is translated as CASSDPGQLNTEAFF.